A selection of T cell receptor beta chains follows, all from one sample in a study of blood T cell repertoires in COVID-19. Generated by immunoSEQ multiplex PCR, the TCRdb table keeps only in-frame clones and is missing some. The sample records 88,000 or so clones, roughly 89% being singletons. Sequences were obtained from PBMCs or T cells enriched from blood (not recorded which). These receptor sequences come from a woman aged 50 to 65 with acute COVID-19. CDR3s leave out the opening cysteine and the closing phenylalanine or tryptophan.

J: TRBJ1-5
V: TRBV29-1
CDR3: SVETTGESNQPQH

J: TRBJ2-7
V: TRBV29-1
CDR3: SVEGGSGSYEQY

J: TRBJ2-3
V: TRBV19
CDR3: ASSPTGSSTDTQY

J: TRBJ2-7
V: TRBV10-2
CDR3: ASKMGLANYEQY

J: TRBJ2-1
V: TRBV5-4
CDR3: ASSRTSGGPHNEQF

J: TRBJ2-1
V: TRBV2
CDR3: ASSQTSGAYNEQF

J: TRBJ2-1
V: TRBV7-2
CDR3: ASSSARNYEGEQF

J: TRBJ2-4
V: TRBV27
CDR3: ASGTTSNIQY

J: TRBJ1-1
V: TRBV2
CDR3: ASRGDRIGTEAF

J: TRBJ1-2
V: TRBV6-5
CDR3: ASSPQDYGYT

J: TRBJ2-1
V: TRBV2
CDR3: ASSVPPGGSSYNEQF

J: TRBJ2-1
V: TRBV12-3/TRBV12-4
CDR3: ASSPRLAGEF

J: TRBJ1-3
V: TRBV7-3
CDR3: ASSLQGSGNTIY

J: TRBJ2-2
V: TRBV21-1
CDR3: ASSKGGFRYTGELF

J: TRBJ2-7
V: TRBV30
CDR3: AWTSGRGYEQY

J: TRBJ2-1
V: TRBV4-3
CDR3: ASSQASGSRFYEQF

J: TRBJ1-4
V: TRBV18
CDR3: ASSSDRTNEKLF

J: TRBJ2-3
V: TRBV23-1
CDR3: ASSPLGTSGKPDTQY

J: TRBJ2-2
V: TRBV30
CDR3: AWNWATPNTGELF

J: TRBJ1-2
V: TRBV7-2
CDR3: ASSPDGGNYGYT

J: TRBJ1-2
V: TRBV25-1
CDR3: ASSDPTGGRYGYT

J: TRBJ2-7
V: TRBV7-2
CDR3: ASSLAAGGPSYEQY

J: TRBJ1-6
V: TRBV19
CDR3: ASAGGGSPLH

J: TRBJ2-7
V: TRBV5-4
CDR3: ASSLRPGTSGTYYEQY

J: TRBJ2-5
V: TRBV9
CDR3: ASRQGLGQEQTQY

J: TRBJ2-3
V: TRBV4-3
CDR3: ASSQVKSGGRTDTQY

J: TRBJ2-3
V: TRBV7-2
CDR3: ASSLGTSGSSTDTQY

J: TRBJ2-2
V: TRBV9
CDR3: ASSVEGNGELF

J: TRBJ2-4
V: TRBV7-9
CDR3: ASSMGTASLAKNIQY

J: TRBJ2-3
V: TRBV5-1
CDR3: ASSLGTSGSLSTDTQY

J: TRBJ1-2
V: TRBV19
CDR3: ASSIDRWNYGYT

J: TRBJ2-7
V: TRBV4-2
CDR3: ASSQEGASSYEQY

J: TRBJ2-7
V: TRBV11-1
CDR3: ASSWTGSYEQY

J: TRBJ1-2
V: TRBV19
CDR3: ASSIFDTNYGYT

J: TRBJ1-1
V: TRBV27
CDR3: ASSSPLTGHTEAF

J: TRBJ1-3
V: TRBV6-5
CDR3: ASSPGQAYGNTIY

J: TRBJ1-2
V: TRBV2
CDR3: ASSFDREHGYT

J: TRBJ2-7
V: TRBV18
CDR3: ASSPLTAGFSREQY

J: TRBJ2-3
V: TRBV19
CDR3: ASRTSGASTDTQY

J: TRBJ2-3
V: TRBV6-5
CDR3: ASSGTSKDTQY

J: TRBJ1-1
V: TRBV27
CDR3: ASSLFPDSLGRNVEAF

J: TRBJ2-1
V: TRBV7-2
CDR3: ASSLASSGKYNEQF

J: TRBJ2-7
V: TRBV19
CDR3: ASSTAGLGEQY

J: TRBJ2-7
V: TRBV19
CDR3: ASSISPAGGGRREQY